This T cell receptor (beta chain) was retrieved from a study of cytomegalovirus exposure and HLA in healthy donors. Whole-study results and caveats: Earlier analysis found most TCR beta V segments productive about 87% or about 30% of the time.

This CDR3 comprises 15 residues. V shed 4 bases and J 6 bases; nucleotides not matched to a gene: 10. Germline CDR1 SGHRS, CDR2 YFSETQ. PCR involved 60 Vbeta and 13 Jbeta primers. Assay used: immunoSEQ multiplex PCR; TCRdb lists only in-frame clones, some missing. Of some 120,000 clones listed, over 60% are singletons. Remarks on this clone: Its antigen remains unknown.

The origin of this receptor is a man aged 25-45 years in good health and CMV-seropositive. The sequencing input was PBMCs. The chain couples TRBV5-1 to TRBJ2-3; 8 positions match TRBD2. Here the CDR3 DNA reads TGCGCCAGCAGCCCCAGTAGCGGGACGGCGGATACGCAGTATTTT. Translation: CASSPSSGTADTQYF.